The 21 T cell receptor beta chains given below trace back to one sample, sequenced in a study of shared clonotypes between healthy human individuals. Sequenced by immunoSEQ multiplex PCR; TCRdb stores in-frame clones only, minus some. The sample shows 2 million to 2.5 million clones, less than 95% of them seen only once. Material: naive CD4+ T cells from PBMCs. The subset denotes: CD45RA+ positively selected. Receptors were obtained from a man in his late teens or twenties in good health. Some clones in this sample may be carry-over from other donors' samples.

This clone was recorded once. The chain combines TRBV27 with TRBJ2-7; TRBD2 agrees at 13 bases. After removal of 5 bases from V and 4 bases from J, the junction contained 5 bases not matched to a gene. From germline, CDR1 is MNHEY and CDR2 SMNVEV (reference sequence). The CDR3 is 15 residues long. CDR3 sequence reads: CASSPRTSGSYEQYF. Here the CDR3 DNA reads TGTGCCAGCAGTCCCCGGACTAGCGGGAGTTACGAGCAGTACTTC.

V usage is TRBV12-5 and J usage is TRBJ2-7; D may be TRBD2 (6 bases). CDR1 and CDR2 from the germline V gene are LGHNT and FRNRAP. The CDR3 consists of 18 residues. With 10 bases removed from V and 6 bases from J, the gap between germline ends came to 34 bases. As DNA, the CDR3 is TGTGCTAAGGAGGGCTCGGATAAGAAGGATATCGGGTTCCCCGAGCAGTACTTC. It codes for CAKEGSDKKDIGFPEQYF.

The CDR3 region is CASSVGDRANTEAFF. Written as DNA, the CDR3 is TGTGCCAGCAGCGTAGGGGACAGGGCGAACACTGAAGCTTTCTTT. The V and J genes are TRBV9 and TRBJ1-1; 9 nucleotides match TRBD1. The germline V gene has CDR1 SGDLS and CDR2 YYNGEE. This CDR3 has 15 amino acids. V lost 0 bases, J lost 1 base, and 1 base stayed unmatched.

The gene calls are TRBV5-1 and TRBJ2-3; D is possibly TRBD1 (5 bases). This CDR3 has 13 residues. Germline CDR1 and CDR2: SGHRS and YFSETQ. V lost 4 bases and J lost 4, with 10 bases in between. Written as DNA, the CDR3 is TGCGCCAGCAGCCATCAGGGCTCAGATACGCAGTATTTT. Its protein is CASSHQGSDTQYF.

The CDR3 is CASSRTGGAGNIQYF. The CDR3 DNA is TGTGCCAGCAGCCGGACAGGGGGCGCGGGAAACATTCAGTACTTC. The chain uses TRBV5-4 and TRBJ2-4; 11 bases map to TRBD1. Germline V gene data show CDR1 as SGHNT and CDR2 as YYREEE (reference sequence). V lost 4 bases, J lost 6 bases, and 6 bases stayed unmatched. The CDR3 extends over 15 amino acids.

This rearrangement joins TRBV6-1 to TRBJ1-1; D remains unclear. Germline CDR1 is MNHNS and CDR2 is SASEGT. The CDR3 totals 11 residues. The V end lost 2 bases, the J end lost 11 bases, and 9 bases lay between the germline ends. CDR3 in amino acids: CASSESRDAFF. Here the CDR3 DNA reads TGTGCCAGCAGTGAATCTAGGGATGCTTTCTTT.

The chain couples TRBV7-6 to TRBJ1-1; D gene uncertain. V was clipped by 10 bases and J by 1 base, with 13 bases between them. The CDR3 loop spans 13 amino acids. Germline V CDR1 and CDR2: SGHVS, FNYEAQ. The CDR3 nucleotides read TGTGCCACCGCATCGTGGGAGAACACTGAAGCTTTCTTT. This sequence encodes CATASWENTEAFF. Full variable domain (outside the CDR3, taken from reference TRBV7-6 and TRBJ1-1): GAGVSQSPRYKVTKRGQDVALRCDPISGHVSLYWYRQALGQGPEFLTYFNYEAQQDKSGLPNDRFSAERPEGSISTLTIQRTEQRDSAMYRCATASWENTEAFFGQGTRLTVV.

CDR3 residues: CASSLAETGKTEAFF. The CDR3 bases are TGTGCCAGCAGCTTGGCCGAGACAGGGAAGACTGAAGCTTTCTTT. This chain connects TRBV5-4 to TRBJ1-1, with 7 bases identical to TRBD1. The trim removed 0 bases at V and 5 bases at J, leaving 7 bases unmatched. CDR3 length equals 15 residues. The germline CDR1 and CDR2 sequences are SGHNT and YYREEE (reference sequence).

This clone has a single count. V gene TRBV9 combines with J gene TRBJ1-3; D is uncertain. V lost 0 bases and J 2 bases, leaving 15 bases between the germline ends. CDR1 is SGDLS, CDR2 YYNGEE, per germline. The CDR3 loop spans 17 amino acids. CDR3 in DNA: TGTGCCAGCAGCGTAGAACCCCGACGGCAAACTGGAAACACCATATATTTT. Its translation: CASSVEPRRQTGNTIYF. The full variable domain, completed using reference TRBV9 and TRBJ1-3, is DSGVTQTPKHLITATGQRVTLRCSPRSGDLSVYWYQQSLDQGLQFLIQYYNGEERAKGNILERFSAQQFPDLHSELNLSSLELGDSALYFCASSVEPRRQTGNTIYFGEGSWLTVV.

The chain recombines TRBV19 with TRBJ2-2; 7 bases match TRBD2. J lost 3 bases, V lost 8 bases, and 6 bases had no gene match. The CDR3 sequence is 14 residues long. Germline values: CDR1 LNHDA, CDR2 SQIVND (reference sequence). DNA of the CDR3: TGTGCCAGTCAGCCGACTAGCCACACCGGGGAGCTGTTTTTT. This translates into CASQPTSHTGELFF.

The V gene is TRBV5-1, the J gene TRBJ2-5; 10 bases fit TRBD1. The V segment lost 4 bases and the J segment 5 bases; nucleotides outside the gene matches: 11. Per the germline V gene, CDR1 is SGHRS and CDR2 is YFSETQ. CDR3 length equals 16 residues. The CDR3 sequence: CASSSGGTGAVETQYF. For the CDR3, the DNA is TGCGCCAGCAGCAGTGGGGGGACAGGGGCGGTCGAGACCCAGTACTTC.

The sample holds one count of this clone. The CDR3 coding sequence is TGCGCCAGCGGCGGCGGGACGGCCCTGGATACGCAGTATTTT. Translation: CASGGGTALDTQYF. V usage is TRBV5-1 and J usage is TRBJ2-3; the D gene is possibly TRBD2 (6 bases). This CDR3 region has 14 residues. Trimming stripped 7 bases from V and 6 bases from J, with 18 bases between. Germline assignment: CDR1 SGHRS and CDR2 YFSETQ.

This chain joins TRBV25-1 and TRBJ2-1; TRBD2 matches at 10 bases. Germline V gene data show CDR1 as MGHDK and CDR2 as SYGVNS. The CDR3 length is 14 residues. Trimming removed 2 bases from V and 5 bases from J; junction bases left unmatched: 0. The CDR3 region is CASSELAGDNEQFF. CDR3 coding DNA: TGTGCCAGCAGTGAACTAGCGGGAGACAATGAGCAGTTCTTC.

This chain joins TRBV6-1 and TRBJ2-7; D uncertain. Germline CDR1 reads MNHNS; CDR2 reads SASEGT. The CDR3 loop spans 11 amino acids. Deletions cut 8 bases from V and 1 base from J, with 6 bases between. The CDR3 region has the DNA TGTGCCAGCGTCCAGTCCTACGAGCAGTACTTC. It is translated as CASVQSYEQYF.

This rearrangement joins TRBV28 to TRBJ2-1, with TRBD2 identical over 8 bases. Per the germline V gene, CDR1 is MDHEN and CDR2 is SYDVKM. The CDR3 is 14 amino acids. V lost 5 bases, J lost 7 bases, and 7 bases stayed unmatched. CDR3 coding DNA: TGTGCCAGCAGTCCAGCGGGAGTGAGGAATGAGCAGTTCTTC. This codes for CASSPAGVRNEQFF. Full variable domain (missing parts from reference TRBV28 and TRBJ2-1): DVKVTQSSRYLVKRTGEKVFLECVQDMDHENMFWYRQDPGLGLRLIYFSYDVKMKEKGDIPEGYSVSREKKERFSLILESASTNQTSMYLCASSPAGVRNEQFFGPGTRLTVL.

This clone is a singleton in its sample. V is TRBV4-2 and J is TRBJ2-5; a weak D match, TRBD2 (5 bases). Germline CDR1 reads LGHNA; CDR2 reads YNFKEQ. V was clipped by 0 bases and J by 5 bases, with 19 bases between them. The CDR3 contains 17 residues. CDR3 region: CASSQDVDVGVRETQYF. The CDR3 DNA follows: TGTGCCAGCAGCCAAGATGTCGACGTCGGGGTCCGGGAGACCCAGTACTTC.

V and J are TRBV29-1 and TRBJ2-7; 8 bases line up with TRBD1. V lost 7 bases to trimming and J lost 3 bases; unmatched junction nucleotides: 5. CDR3 size: 12 residues. Germline CDR1 SQVTM, CDR2 ANQGSEA. The CDR3 sequence: CSGQGPYYEQYF. DNA of the CDR3: TGCAGCGGACAGGGGCCCTACTACGAGCAGTACTTC.

The CDR3 nucleotides read TGCGCCAGCAGCCGGACTCCAGGTGAGGAGACCCAGTACTTC. Its protein product is CASSRTPGEETQYF. The rearrangement uses TRBV5-1 and TRBJ2-5; tentatively, D is TRBD2 (5 bases). CDR1 SGHRS and CDR2 YFSETQ come from the germline V gene. V was trimmed by 4 bases and J by 5 bases, leaving 15 bases between them. The CDR3 contains 14 residues.

About this clone: Other DNA variants within this sample encode the same CDR3. V gene TRBV28 combines with J gene TRBJ1-1; TRBD1 aligns across 7 bases. The CDR3 is made up of 13 amino acids. In germline, CDR1 is MDHEN, CDR2 SYDVKM. V lost 7 bases and J lost 1; bases outside the gene matches: 3. Written as DNA, the CDR3 is TGTGCCAGCACCAGGACAGGGAACACTGAAGCTTTCTTT. It translates to CASTRTGNTEAFF.

The chain combines TRBV29-1 with TRBJ2-5; D unclear. The ends were cut back, 3 bases at V and 1 base at J, with 9 bases in the middle. Germline-derived CDR1 and CDR2 are SQVTM and ANQGSEA. This CDR3 spans 13 amino acids. This CDR3 is CSVEANVQETQYF. The DNA of the CDR3 is TGCAGCGTTGAGGCCAACGTCCAAGAGACCCAGTACTTC. The entire variable domain, with the rest obtained from reference TRBV29-1 and TRBJ2-5, is as follows: SAVISQKPSRDICQRGTSLTIQCQVDSQVTMMFWYRQQPGQSLTLIATANQGSEATYESGFVIDKFPISRPNLTFSTLTVSNMSPEDSSIYLCSVEANVQETQYFGPGTRLLVL.

The rearrangement links TRBV11-2 to TRBJ2-7; D possibly corresponds to TRBD2 (6 bases). Per germline, CDR1 SGHAT and CDR2 FQNNGV. CDR3 length: 14 residues. Deletions cut 5 bases from V and 3 bases from J, with 14 bases between. The CDR3 sequence: CASSVGLPGYEQYF. CDR3 coding DNA: TGTGCCAGCAGCGTGGGACTTCCCGGCTACGAGCAGTACTTC.